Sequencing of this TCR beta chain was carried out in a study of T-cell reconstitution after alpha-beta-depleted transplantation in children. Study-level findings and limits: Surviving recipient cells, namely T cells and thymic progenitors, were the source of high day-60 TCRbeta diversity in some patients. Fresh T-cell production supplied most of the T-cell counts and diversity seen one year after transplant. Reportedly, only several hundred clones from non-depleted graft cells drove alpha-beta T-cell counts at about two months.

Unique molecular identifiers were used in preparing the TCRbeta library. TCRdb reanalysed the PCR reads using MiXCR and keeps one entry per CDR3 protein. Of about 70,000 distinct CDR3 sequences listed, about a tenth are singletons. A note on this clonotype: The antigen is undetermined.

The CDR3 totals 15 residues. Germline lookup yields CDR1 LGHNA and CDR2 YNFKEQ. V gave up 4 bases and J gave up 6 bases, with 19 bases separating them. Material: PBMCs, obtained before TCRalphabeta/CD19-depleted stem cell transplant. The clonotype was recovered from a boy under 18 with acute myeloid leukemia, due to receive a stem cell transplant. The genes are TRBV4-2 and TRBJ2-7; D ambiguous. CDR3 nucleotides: TGTGCCAGCAGCCCCGGGCTCCTAGACCTTGGCGAGCAGTACTTC. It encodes CASSPGLLDLGEQYF.